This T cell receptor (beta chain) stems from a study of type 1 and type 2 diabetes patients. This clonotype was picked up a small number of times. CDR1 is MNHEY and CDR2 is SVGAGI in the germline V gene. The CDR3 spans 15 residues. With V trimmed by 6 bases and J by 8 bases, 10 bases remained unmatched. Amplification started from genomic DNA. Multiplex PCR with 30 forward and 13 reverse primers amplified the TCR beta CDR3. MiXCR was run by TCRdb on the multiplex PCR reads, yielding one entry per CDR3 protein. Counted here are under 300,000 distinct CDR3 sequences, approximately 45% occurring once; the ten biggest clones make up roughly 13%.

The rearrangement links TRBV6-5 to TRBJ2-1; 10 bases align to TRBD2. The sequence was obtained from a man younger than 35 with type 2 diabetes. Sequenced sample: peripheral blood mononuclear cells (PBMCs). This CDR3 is CASRGGASGSDEQFF. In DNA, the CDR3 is TGTGCCAGCAGGGGAGGGGCTAGCGGGAGCGATGAGCAGTTCTTC.